The 18 T cell receptor beta chains in this list originate from one sample, sequenced in a study of T cells in localized non-small cell lung cancer. Clones were sequenced by immunoSEQ multiplex PCR, and TCRdb holds only the in-frame ones, with some missing. The repertoire holds 7,900 or so clones, with 50% to 60% as singletons. Specimen: lymph node tissue, collected before any cancer treatment. These receptors came from a male donor aged 60 or over with stage I squamous cell lung carcinoma.

This clone was counted a single time. The gene calls are TRBV9 and TRBJ2-1, with no clear D. The CDR3 spans 15 residues. The germline V gene encodes CDR1 SGDLS and CDR2 YYNGEE. V dropped 5 bases and J dropped 6 bases, with 18 bases sitting between them. The CDR3 DNA sequence: TGTGCCAGCAGTGCCGGTACCATCCCTTCCAATGAGCAGTTCTTC. As protein: CASSAGTIPSNEQFF.

This clone came up a few times. Here the CDR3 DNA reads TGTGCCACCAGCAGTAGCCTACAGGGCTACGAGCAGTACTTC. Its protein product is CATSSSLQGYEQYF. The rearrangement joins TRBV15 to TRBJ2-7, with TRBD1 as a possible D gene (6 bases). V was shortened by 3 bases and J by 3 bases, with 12 bases between the two germline ends. The germline V gene encodes CDR1 LNHNV and CDR2 YYDKDF (reference sequence). The CDR3 spans 14 residues.

This clone was seen more than once but under ten times. The J gene is TRBJ2-2, the V gene TRBV11-3; 10 positions match TRBD2. Per the germline V gene, CDR1 is SGHNT and CDR2 is YENEEA. There are 17 residues in the CDR3. Trimming at V came to 5 bases and at J to 4 bases, leaving 10 bases not matched to a gene. Written as DNA, the CDR3 is TGTGCCAGCAGCCCGAAGGCTAGCGGGAGTGGCACCGGGGAGCTGTTTTTT. Translating it yields CASSPKASGSGTGELFF.

The rearrangement joins TRBV19 to TRBJ1-5; no clear D gene. The CDR3 runs to 14 residues. The V end was cut by 5 bases, the J end by 10 bases, with 18 bases between. Per the germline V gene, CDR1 is LNHDA and CDR2 is SQIVND (reference sequence). The CDR3 here is CASSGELYMSPQHF. CDR3 DNA sequence: TGTGCCAGTAGTGGAGAACTGTATATGAGTCCCCAGCATTTT.

This chain uses TRBV19 with TRBJ1-5; possibly TRBD1 for D (5 bases). CDR3 length: 17 amino acids. Per germline, CDR1 LNHDA and CDR2 SQIVND (reference sequence). Trimming stripped 5 bases from V and 0 bases from J, with 17 bases between. The CDR3 region is CASSGAGTPNSNQPQHF. The CDR3 DNA follows: TGTGCCAGTAGTGGGGCAGGGACCCCGAATAGCAATCAGCCCCAGCATTTT.

This chain uses TRBV12-5 with TRBJ2-1; no clear D. Germline CDR1 and CDR2: LGHNT and FRNRAP. The length of the CDR3 is 11 residues. Between the trimmed V and J ends, which lost 3 bases and 4 bases, there was a span of 1 base. CDR3 sequence reads: CASGLYNEQFF. The CDR3 DNA follows: TGTGCTAGTGGTTTATACAATGAGCAGTTCTTC. The full variable domain, with the rest looked up from reference TRBV12-5 and TRBJ2-1, is DARVTQTPRHKVTEMGQEVTMRCQPILGHNTVFWYRQTMMQGLELLAYFRNRAPLDDSGMPKDRFSAEMPDATLATLKIQPSEPRDSAVYFCASGLYNEQFFGPGTRLTVL.

The rearrangement uses TRBV7-5 and TRBJ1-1; the table gives TRBD1 as D, unverified against the DNA. TRBV7-5 is tagged as a pseudogene. CDR3 size: 14 residues. The CDR3: CASSFGTVNTEAFF. The DNA of the CDR3 is TGTGCCAGCAGCTTCGGGACAGTTAACACTGAAGCTTTCTTT.

The CDR3 nucleotides read TGCGCCAGCAGCTTGGGAAGGGTGGGGACAGATACGCAGTATTTT. This encodes CASSLGRVGTDTQYF. V is TRBV5-1 and J is TRBJ2-3; D gene uncertain. Trimming shortened V by 0 bases and J by 3 bases, and 11 bases separated the two germline ends. Germline V gene lookup returns CDR1 SGHRS and CDR2 YFSETQ. This CDR3 has 15 amino acids.

The chain joins TRBV18 to TRBJ2-5, with D perhaps TRBD2 (6 bases). Germline V gene lookup returns CDR1 KGHSH and CDR2 LQKENI. CDR3 length: 13 residues. V was cut by 6 bases and J by 5 bases, with 13 bases left in between. The CDR3 region is CASSTGGAETQYF. DNA of the CDR3: TGTGCCAGCTCTACCGGAGGGGCGGAGACCCAGTACTTC. Together with reference TRBV18 and TRBJ2-5, the CDR3 gives the full variable domain: NAGVMQNPRHLVRRRGQEARLRCSPMKGHSHVYWYRQLPEEGLKFMVYLQKENIIDESGMPKERFSAEFPKEGPSILRIQQVVRGDSAAYFCASSTGGAETQYFGPGTRLLVL.

The V and J genes are TRBV6-8 and TRBJ2-7, with a possible D match to TRBD2 (6 bases). V gave up 6 bases and J gave up 1 base, with 10 bases separating them. Germline loops: CDR1 MNHGY, CDR2 SAAAGT. This CDR3 spans 13 amino acids. The CDR3 reads CASRGGWSYEQYF. The CDR3 DNA reads as TGTGCCAGCAGAGGAGGGTGGTCCTACGAGCAGTACTTC.

The V and J genes are TRBV10-1 and TRBJ1-1; D gene uncertain. Germline V gene lookup returns CDR1 WNHNN and CDR2 SYGVQD (reference sequence). The CDR3 is made up of 13 amino acids. The ends were cut back, 6 bases at V and 5 bases at J, with 13 bases in the middle. The CDR3 DNA follows: TGCGCCAGCAGCGTAGGGAGTGGAACTGAAGCTTTCTTT. Encoded protein: CASSVGSGTEAFF.

This chain uses TRBV2 with TRBJ2-2; 7 bases line up with TRBD1. Germline-derived CDR1 and CDR2 are SNHLY and FYNNEI. V lost 5 bases and J lost 1; bases outside the gene matches: 7. CDR3 length: 16 amino acids. The CDR3: CASSSADRMNTGELFF. As DNA, the CDR3 is TGTGCCAGCAGTTCCGCGGACAGGATGAACACCGGGGAGCTGTTTTTT.

The table lists this clone with a few counts. The chain joins TRBV6-8 to TRBJ2-2, with TRBD1 as a possible D gene (5 bases). V was shortened by 7 bases and J by 6 bases, with 12 bases between the two germline ends. The CDR3 extends over 13 amino acids. Germline assignment: CDR1 MNHGY and CDR2 SAAAGT. CDR3 nucleotide sequence: TGTGCCAGCAATCAGGGAATGCCCGGGGAGCTGTTTTTT. Its protein is CASNQGMPGELFF.

The V gene is TRBV19, the J gene TRBJ1-1, with D uncertain. Trimming took off 3 bases at V and 5 bases at J, with 7 bases between the two ends. Germline assignment: CDR1 LNHDA and CDR2 SQIVND (reference sequence). The CDR3 runs 12 residues. The CDR3 protein is CASSMTRTEAFF. The DNA for the CDR3 is TGTGCCAGTAGTATGACAAGGACTGAAGCTTTCTTT.

The rearrangement joins TRBV10-3 to TRBJ2-7, with 9 positions matching TRBD1. Losses at the gene ends were 10 bases for V and 6 bases for J; bases not matched to a gene: 10. This CDR3 spans 13 amino acids. Germline assignment: CDR1 ENHRY and CDR2 SYGVKD. The CDR3 here is CATSRDRDLEQYF. The CDR3 region has the DNA TGTGCCACTTCCCGGGACAGGGACCTCGAGCAGTACTTC.

The chain recombines TRBV28 with TRBJ1-1, with D perhaps matching TRBD1 (5 bases). The length of the CDR3 is 12 residues. Germline CDR1 is MDHEN and CDR2 is SYDVKM. Trimming took off 1 base at V and 14 bases at J, with 14 bases between the two ends. The CDR3 coding sequence is TGTGCCAGCAGTTTATACGCAGGGCGCTTCTTCTTT. It specifies CASSLYAGRFFF.

The chain's CDR3 is CASSEDRGNEKLFF. The CDR3 DNA follows: TGTGCCAGCAGTGAAGACAGGGGCAATGAAAAACTGTTTTTT. This chain joins TRBV9 and TRBJ1-4, with 8 bases aligning to TRBD1. V was pared by 5 bases and J by 5 bases, with 5 bases of the junction left unmatched. The CDR3 sequence is 14 residues long. Per the germline V gene, CDR1 is SGDLS and CDR2 is YYNGEE.

This chain links TRBV4-1 with TRBJ1-1; D might be TRBD1 (5 bases). The CDR3 runs to 16 residues. V gave up 1 base and J gave up 5 bases, with 17 bases separating them. CDR1 MGHRA and CDR2 YSYEKL come from the germline V gene. The CDR3 DNA sequence: TGCGCCAGCAGCCAAGGGCGGGGGGTAAGGGGAACTGAAGCTTTCTTT. Residues: CASSQGRGVRGTEAFF.